This TCR beta chain came from a study of T cell changes during pregnancy in multiple sclerosis. Germline V CDR1 and CDR2: MGHDK, SYGVNS. This CDR3 has 13 residues. V dropped 4 bases and J dropped 7 bases, with 13 bases sitting between them. The table came from immunoSEQ multiplex PCR; TCRdb's copy has only in-frame clones and leaves some out. Of about 100,000 clones in the sample, about 90% were seen once. The source material was peripheral blood, sampled after pregnancy. This chain connects TRBV25-1 to TRBJ1-2; D is possibly TRBD1 (6 bases). The TCR sequence derives from a female donor with multiple sclerosis, enrolled in a pregnancy study. CDR3 amino acids: CASSVGALRGYTF. The CDR3 DNA reads TGTGCCAGCAGTGTGGGGGCTCTTCGTGGCTACACCTTC.